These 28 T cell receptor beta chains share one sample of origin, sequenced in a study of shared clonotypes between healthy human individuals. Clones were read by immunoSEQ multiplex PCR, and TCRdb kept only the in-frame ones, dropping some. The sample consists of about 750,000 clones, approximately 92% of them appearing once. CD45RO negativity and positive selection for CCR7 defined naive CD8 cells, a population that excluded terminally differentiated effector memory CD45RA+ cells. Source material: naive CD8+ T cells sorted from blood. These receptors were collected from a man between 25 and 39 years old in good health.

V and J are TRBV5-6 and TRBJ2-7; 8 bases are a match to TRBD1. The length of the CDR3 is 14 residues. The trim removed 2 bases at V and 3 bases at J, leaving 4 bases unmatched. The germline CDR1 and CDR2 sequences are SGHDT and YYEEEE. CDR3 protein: CASSFGQGHYEQYF. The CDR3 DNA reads TGTGCCAGCAGCTTCGGACAGGGTCACTACGAGCAGTACTTC.

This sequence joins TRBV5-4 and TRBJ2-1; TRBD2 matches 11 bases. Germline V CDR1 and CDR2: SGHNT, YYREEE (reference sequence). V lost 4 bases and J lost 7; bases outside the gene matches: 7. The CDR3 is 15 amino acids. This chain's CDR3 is CASSPLAGGGNEQFF. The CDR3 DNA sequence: TGTGCCAGCAGCCCCTTAGCGGGAGGGGGAAATGAGCAGTTCTTC.

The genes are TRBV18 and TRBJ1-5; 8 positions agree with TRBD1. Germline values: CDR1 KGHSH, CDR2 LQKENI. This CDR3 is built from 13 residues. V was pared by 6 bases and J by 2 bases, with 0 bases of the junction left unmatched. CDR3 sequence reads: CASSDRGNQPQHF. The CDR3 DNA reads TGTGCCAGCTCGGACAGGGGCAATCAGCCCCAGCATTTT. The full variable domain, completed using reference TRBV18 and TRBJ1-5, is NAGVMQNPRHLVRRRGQEARLRCSPMKGHSHVYWYRQLPEEGLKFMVYLQKENIIDESGMPKERFSAEFPKEGPSILRIQQVVRGDSAAYFCASSDRGNQPQHFGDGTRLSIL.

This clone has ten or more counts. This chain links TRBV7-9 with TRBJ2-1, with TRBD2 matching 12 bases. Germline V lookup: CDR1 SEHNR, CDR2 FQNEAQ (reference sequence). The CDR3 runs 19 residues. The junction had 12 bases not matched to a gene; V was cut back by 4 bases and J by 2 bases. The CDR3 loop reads CASSSAGTSGPETYNEQFF. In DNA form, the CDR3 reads TGTGCCAGCAGCTCGGCCGGGACTAGCGGGCCCGAAACCTACAATGAGCAGTTCTTC.

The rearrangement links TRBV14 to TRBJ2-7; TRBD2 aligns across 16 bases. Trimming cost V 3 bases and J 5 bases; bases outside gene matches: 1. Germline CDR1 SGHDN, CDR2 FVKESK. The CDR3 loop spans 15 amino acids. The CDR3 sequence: CASSQGLAGGDEQYF. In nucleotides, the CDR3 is TGTGCCAGCAGCCAGGGACTAGCGGGAGGGGACGAGCAGTACTTC.

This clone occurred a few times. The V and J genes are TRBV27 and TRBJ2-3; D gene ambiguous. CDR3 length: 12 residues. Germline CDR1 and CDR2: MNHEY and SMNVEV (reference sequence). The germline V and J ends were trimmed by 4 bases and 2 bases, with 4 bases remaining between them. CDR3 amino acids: CASSSHTDTQYF. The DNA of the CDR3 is TGTGCCAGCAGTTCCCACACAGATACGCAGTATTTT.

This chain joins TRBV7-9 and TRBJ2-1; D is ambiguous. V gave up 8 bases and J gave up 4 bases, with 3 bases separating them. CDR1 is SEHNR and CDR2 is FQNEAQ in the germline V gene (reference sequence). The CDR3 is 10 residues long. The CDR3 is CASQYNEQFF. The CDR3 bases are TGTGCCAGCCAATACAATGAGCAGTTCTTC.

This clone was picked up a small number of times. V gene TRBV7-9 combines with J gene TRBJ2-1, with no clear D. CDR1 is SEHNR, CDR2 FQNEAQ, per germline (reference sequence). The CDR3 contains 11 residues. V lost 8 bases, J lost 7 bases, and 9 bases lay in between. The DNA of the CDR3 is TGTGCCAGCCGAGTGGGAAATGAGCAGTTCTTC. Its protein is CASRVGNEQFF.

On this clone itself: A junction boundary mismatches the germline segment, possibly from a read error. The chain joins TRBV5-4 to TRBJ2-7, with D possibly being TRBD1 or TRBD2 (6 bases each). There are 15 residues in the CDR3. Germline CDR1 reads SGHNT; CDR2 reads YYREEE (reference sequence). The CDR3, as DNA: TGTGCCAGCAGCTTGGACAGGGAGGACCCTTACGGGCAGTACTTC. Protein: CASSLDREDPYGQYF.

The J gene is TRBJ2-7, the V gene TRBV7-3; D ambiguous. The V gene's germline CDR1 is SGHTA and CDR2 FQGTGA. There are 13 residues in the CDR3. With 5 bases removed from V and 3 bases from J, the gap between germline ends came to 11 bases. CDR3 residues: CASSVDGGYEQYF. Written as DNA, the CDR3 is TGTGCCAGCAGCGTGGACGGCGGCTACGAGCAGTACTTC.

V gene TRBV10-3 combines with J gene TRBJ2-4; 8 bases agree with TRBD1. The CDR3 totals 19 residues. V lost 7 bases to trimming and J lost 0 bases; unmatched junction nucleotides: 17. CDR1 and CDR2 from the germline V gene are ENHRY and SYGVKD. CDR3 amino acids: CAITDARDRPILAKNIQYF. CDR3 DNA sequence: TGTGCCATCACTGACGCTCGGGACAGGCCTATTCTAGCCAAAAACATTCAGTACTTC.

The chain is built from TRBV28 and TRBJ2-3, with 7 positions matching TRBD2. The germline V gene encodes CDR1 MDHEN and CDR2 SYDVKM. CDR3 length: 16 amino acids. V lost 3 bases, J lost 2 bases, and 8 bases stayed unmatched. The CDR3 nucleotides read TGTGCCAGCAGTTTTCTCGCTAGCGGATCCACAGATACGCAGTATTTT. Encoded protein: CASSFLASGSTDTQYF.

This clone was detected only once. CDR3 protein: CASSQVNQNYEQYF. The CDR3 coding sequence is TGTGCCAGCAGCCAAGTGAACCAGAACTACGAGCAGTACTTC. The J gene is TRBJ2-7, the V gene TRBV14; D not resolved. V lost 1 base and J 3 bases, leaving 10 bases between the germline ends. The CDR3 totals 14 residues. Germline-derived CDR1 and CDR2 are SGHDN and FVKESK.

The CDR3 DNA reads as TGCGCCAGCAGCGAAACATGGGGACCACCGCACTTTGAGCAGTTCTTC. Protein sequence: CASSETWGPPHFEQFF. The chain uses TRBV4-3 and TRBJ2-1; D possibly uses TRBD1 or TRBD2 (5 bases each). Trimming shortened V by 5 bases and J by 9 bases, and 23 bases separated the two germline ends. In germline, CDR1 is LGHNA, CDR2 YSLEER. The CDR3 sequence is 16 residues long.

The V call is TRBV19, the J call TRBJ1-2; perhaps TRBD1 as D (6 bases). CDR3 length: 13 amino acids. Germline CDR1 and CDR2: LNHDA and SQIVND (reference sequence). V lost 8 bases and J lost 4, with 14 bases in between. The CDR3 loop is CASRGRGGYGYTF. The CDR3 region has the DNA TGTGCCAGTCGGGGCAGGGGAGGCTATGGCTACACCTTC.

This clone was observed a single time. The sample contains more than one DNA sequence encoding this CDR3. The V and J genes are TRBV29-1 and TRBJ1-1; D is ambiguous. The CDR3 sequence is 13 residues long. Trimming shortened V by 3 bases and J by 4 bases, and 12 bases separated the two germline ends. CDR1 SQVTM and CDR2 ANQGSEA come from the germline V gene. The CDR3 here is CSVEPLWGTEAFF. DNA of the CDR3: TGCAGCGTTGAGCCCCTGTGGGGCACTGAAGCTTTCTTT.

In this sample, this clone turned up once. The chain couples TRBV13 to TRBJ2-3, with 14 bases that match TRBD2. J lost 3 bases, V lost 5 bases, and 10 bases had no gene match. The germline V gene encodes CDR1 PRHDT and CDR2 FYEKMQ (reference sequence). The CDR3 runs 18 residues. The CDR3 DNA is TGTGCCAGCAGCCCCGGGGGGGGACTAGCGGGAGCTACAGATACGCAGTATTTT. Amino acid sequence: CASSPGGGLAGATDTQYF.

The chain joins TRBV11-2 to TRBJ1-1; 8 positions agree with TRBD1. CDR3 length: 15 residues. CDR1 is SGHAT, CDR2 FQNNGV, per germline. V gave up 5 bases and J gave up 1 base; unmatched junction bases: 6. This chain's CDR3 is CASSIRQGQNTEAFF. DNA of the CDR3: TGTGCCAGCAGCATTAGACAGGGGCAGAACACTGAAGCTTTCTTT.

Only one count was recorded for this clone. CDR3 residues: CASSLLGHVNTGELFF. For the CDR3, the DNA is TGCGCCAGCAGCTTGCTTGGACATGTGAACACCGGGGAGCTGTTTTTT. The chain is built from TRBV5-1 and TRBJ2-2, with D perhaps matching TRBD1 (5 bases). Germline V CDR1 and CDR2: SGHRS, YFSETQ. The CDR3 spans 16 residues. V lost 1 base, J lost 1 base, and 11 bases lay in between.

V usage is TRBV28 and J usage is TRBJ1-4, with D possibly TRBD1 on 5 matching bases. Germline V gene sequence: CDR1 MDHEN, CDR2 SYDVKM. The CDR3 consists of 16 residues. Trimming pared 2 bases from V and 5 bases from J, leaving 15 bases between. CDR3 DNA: TGTGCCAGCAGTTTAAGTCCGGACACGGGAAATGAAAAACTGTTTTTT. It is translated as CASSLSPDTGNEKLFF.

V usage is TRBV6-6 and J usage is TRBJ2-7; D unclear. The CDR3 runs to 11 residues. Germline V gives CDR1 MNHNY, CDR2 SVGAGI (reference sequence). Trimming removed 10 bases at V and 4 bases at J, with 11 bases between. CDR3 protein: CATGDGYEQYF. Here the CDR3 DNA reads TGTGCCACTGGAGACGGGTACGAGCAGTACTTC.

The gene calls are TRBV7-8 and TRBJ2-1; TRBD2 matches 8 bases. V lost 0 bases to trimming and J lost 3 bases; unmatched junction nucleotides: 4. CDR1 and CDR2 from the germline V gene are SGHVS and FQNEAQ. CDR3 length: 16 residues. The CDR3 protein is CASSLAPGLDYNEQFF. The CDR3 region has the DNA TGTGCCAGCAGCTTAGCGCCGGGACTAGACTACAATGAGCAGTTCTTC. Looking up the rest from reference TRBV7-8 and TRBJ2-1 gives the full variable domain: GAGVSQSPRYKVAKRGQDVALRCDPISGHVSLFWYQQALGQGPEFLTYFQNEAQLDKSGLPSDRFFAERPEGSVSTLKIQRTQQEDSAVYLCASSLAPGLDYNEQFFGPGTRLTVL.

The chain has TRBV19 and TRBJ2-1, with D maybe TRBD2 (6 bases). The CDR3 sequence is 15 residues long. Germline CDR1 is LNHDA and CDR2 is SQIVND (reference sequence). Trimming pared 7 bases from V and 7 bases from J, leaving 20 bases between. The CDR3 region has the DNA TGTGCCAGTACCCCATTTGGGACTCCATATAATGAGCAGTTCTTC. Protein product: CASTPFGTPYNEQFF.

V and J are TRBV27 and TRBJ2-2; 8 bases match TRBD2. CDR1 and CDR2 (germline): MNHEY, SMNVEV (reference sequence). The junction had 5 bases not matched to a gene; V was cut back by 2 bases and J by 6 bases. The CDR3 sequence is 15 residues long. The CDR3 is CASSLGGRSAGELFF. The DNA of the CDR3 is TGTGCCAGCAGTTTAGGCGGGAGGTCGGCCGGGGAGCTGTTTTTT.

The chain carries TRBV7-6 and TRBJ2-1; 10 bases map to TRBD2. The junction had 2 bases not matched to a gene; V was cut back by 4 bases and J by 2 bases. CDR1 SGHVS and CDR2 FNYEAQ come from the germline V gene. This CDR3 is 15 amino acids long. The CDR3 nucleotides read TGTGCCAGCAGCTCGGGACTAGCGACCTACAATGAGCAGTTCTTC. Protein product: CASSSGLATYNEQFF.

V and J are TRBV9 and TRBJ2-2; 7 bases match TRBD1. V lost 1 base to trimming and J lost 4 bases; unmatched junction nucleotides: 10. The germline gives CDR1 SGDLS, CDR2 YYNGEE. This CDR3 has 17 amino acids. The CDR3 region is CASSVSGTETRTGELFF. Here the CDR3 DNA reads TGTGCCAGCAGCGTAAGTGGGACAGAGACCCGCACCGGGGAGCTGTTTTTT.

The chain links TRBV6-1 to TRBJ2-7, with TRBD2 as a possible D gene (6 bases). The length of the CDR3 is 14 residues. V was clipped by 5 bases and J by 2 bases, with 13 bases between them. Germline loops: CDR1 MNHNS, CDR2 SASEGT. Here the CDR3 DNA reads TGTGCCAGCAGTAGGGACTTTTTGACCTACGAGCAGTACTTC. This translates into CASSRDFLTYEQYF.

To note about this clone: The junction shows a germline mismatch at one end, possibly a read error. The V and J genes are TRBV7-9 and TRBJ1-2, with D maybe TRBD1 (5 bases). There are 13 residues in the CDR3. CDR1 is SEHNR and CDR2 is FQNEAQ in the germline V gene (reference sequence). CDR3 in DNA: TGTGCCAGCAGCTTAGGGTGGGGCCAGATAACTTCCTTC. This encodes CASSLGWGQITSF.